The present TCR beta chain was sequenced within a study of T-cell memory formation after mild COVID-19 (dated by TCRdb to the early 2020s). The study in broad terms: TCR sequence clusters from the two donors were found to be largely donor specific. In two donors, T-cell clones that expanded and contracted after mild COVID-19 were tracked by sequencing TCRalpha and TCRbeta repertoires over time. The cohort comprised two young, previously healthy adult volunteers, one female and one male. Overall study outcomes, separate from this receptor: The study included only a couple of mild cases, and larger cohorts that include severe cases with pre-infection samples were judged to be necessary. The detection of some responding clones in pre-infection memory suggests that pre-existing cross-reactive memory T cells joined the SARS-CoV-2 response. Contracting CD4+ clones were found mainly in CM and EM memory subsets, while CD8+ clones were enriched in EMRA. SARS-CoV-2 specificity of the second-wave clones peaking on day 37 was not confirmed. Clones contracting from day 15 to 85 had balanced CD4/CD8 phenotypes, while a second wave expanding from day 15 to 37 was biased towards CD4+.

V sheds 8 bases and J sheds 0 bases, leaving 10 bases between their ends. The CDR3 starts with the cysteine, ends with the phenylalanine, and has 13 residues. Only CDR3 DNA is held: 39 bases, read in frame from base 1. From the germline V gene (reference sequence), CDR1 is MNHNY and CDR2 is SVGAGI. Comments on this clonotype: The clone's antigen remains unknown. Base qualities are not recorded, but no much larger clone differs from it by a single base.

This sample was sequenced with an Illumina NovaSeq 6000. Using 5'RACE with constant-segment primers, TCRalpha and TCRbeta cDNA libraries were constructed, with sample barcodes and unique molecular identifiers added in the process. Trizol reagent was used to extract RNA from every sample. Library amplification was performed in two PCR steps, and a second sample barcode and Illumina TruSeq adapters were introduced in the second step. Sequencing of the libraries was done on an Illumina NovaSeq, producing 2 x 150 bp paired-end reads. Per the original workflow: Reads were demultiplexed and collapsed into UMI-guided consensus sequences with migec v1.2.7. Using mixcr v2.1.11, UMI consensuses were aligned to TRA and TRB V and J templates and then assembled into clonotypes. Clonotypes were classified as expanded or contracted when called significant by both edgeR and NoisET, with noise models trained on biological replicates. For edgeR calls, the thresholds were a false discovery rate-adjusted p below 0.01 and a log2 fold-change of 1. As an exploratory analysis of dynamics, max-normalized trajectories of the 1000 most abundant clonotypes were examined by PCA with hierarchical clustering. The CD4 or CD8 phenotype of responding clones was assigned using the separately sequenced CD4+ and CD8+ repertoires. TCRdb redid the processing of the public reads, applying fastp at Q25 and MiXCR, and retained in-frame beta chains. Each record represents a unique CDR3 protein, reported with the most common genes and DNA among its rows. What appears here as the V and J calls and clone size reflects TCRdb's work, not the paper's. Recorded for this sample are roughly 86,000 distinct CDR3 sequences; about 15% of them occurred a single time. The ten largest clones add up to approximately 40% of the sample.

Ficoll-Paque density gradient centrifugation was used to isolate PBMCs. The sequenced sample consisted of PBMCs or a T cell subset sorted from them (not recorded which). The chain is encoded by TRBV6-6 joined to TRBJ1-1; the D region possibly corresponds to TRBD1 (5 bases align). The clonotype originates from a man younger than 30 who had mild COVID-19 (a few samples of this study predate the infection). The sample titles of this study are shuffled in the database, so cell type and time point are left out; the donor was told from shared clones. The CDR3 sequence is CASDQGVNTEAFF. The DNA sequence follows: TGTGCCAGCGATCAGGGCGTGAACACTGAAGCTTTCTTT.